This T cell receptor beta chain was obtained from a study of T cell repertoires in cytomegalovirus infection. Looking at the study overall: As its CMV epitopes, the study selected recently identified HLA-C-restricted and well-studied HLA-B-restricted targets.

TCRdb reprocessed the reads via MiXCR and lists one record per CDR3 protein. The repertoire holds tens of thousands of distinct CDR3 sequences, with more than 40% as singletons. About this clonotype: Its specificity is not known.

V was shortened by 4 bases and J by 4 bases, with 12 bases between the two germline ends. The CDR3 sequence is 14 residues long. Germline CDR1 and CDR2: SGHAT and FQNNGV. The clonotype was recovered from a human donor in good health (CMV status not recorded). Some clones in this sample may be carry-over from other donors' samples. The sample in question was CD8+ T cells from cultured PBMCs, obtained from culture after CMV antigen stimulation. The V call is TRBV11-2, the J call TRBJ2-3; a weak D match, TRBD2 (5 bases). The CDR3 reads CASSSAAGADTQYF. CDR3 nucleotides: TGTGCCAGCAGCTCCGCGGCCGGGGCAGATACGCAGTATTTT.